The 28 T cell receptor beta chains presented below share a single source sample, sequenced in a study of vaccination effects on CD4 cells after COVID-19. Libraries were prepared by immunoSEQ multiplex PCR; TCRdb keeps only in-frame clonotypes and omits some of them. The sample consists of almost 30,000 clones, 74% of them appearing once. These receptors are not linked to any known antigen. Prior to sequencing, the ViraFEST assay stimulated PBMC with viral peptide pools, which expanded the antigen-specific CD4+ T cells. When roughly eleven days of culture had elapsed, CD4+ T cells were isolated. Two-dose BNT162b2 or mRNA-1273 vaccination was given to participants. Sequenced here: CD4+ T cells from PBMCs cultured with HCoV-OC43 spike peptides, sampled after COVID-19 vaccination. The subset is: HCoV-OC43 spike overlapping peptide pool stimulation. The receptor set was obtained from a human donor who received a COVID-19 vaccine.

Here the CDR3 DNA reads TGTGCCAGCAGCTTCGGGGGGAGCTCCTACAATGAGCAGTTCTTC. Protein product: CASSFGGSSYNEQFF. The chain recombines TRBV5-4 with TRBJ2-1; 7 positions match TRBD2. Germline CDR1 and CDR2: SGHNT and YYREEE (reference sequence). The CDR3 runs to 15 residues. The trim removed 2 bases at V and 0 bases at J, leaving 2 bases unmatched.

The chain recombines TRBV5-5 with TRBJ1-2; 7 bases map to TRBD1. With V trimmed by 7 bases and J by 4 bases, 4 bases remained unmatched. Looked up from germline, CDR1 is SGHKS and CDR2 is YYEKEE (reference sequence). This CDR3 spans 12 amino acids. CDR3 in amino acids: CASRTGSYGYTF. In DNA form, the CDR3 reads TGTGCCAGCCGGACAGGATCCTATGGCTACACCTTC.

The rearrangement links TRBV5-1 to TRBJ1-6, with 8 bases that match TRBD1. With V trimmed by 3 bases and J by 5 bases, 4 bases remained unmatched. The CDR3 contains 15 residues. CDR1 is SGHRS, CDR2 YFSETQ, per germline. The CDR3 DNA is TGCGCCAGCAGCTGGAGGGGACAGGATAATTCACCCCTCCACTTT. Its translation: CASSWRGQDNSPLHF.

This clone was recorded a few times. CDR3 sequence: CASSPTGTSTDTQYF. CDR3 sequence (DNA): TGTGCCAGCAGCCCAACTGGGACTAGCACAGATACGCAGTATTTT. The rearrangement uses TRBV3-1 (or the pseudogene TRBV3-2) and TRBJ2-3, with D possibly TRBD2 on 6 matching bases. Germline lookup yields CDR1 LGHDT and CDR2 YNNKEL (reference sequence). The CDR3 runs to 15 residues. V gave up 4 bases and J gave up 0 bases, with 11 bases separating them.

J is TRBJ2-5 and V is TRBV4-1; D gene unclear. Trimming stripped 3 bases from V and 1 base from J, with 3 bases between. The length of the CDR3 is 12 residues. The germline V gene has CDR1 MGHRA and CDR2 YSYEKL. Here the CDR3 reads CASSQAQETQYF. The CDR3 bases are TGCGCCAGCAGCCAGGCCCAAGAGACCCAGTACTTC.

The chain carries TRBV10-1 and TRBJ2-7, with TRBD2 identical over 7 bases. Losses at the gene ends were 6 bases for V and 1 base for J; bases not matched to a gene: 9. The germline V gene encodes CDR1 WNHNN and CDR2 SYGVQD (reference sequence). The length of the CDR3 is 15 residues. CDR3 residues: CASSTTGAGSYEQYF. CDR3 bases: TGCGCCAGCAGCACTACCGGAGCGGGGTCCTACGAGCAGTACTTC.

This sequence joins TRBV2 and TRBJ1-3; D remains unclear. There are 16 residues in the CDR3. Germline V gene sequence: CDR1 SNHLY, CDR2 FYNNEI. Trimming removed 4 bases at V and 1 base at J, with 14 bases between. CDR3 sequence reads: CASSGPGGRSGNTIYF. The CDR3, as DNA: TGTGCCAGCAGTGGCCCGGGAGGGCGATCTGGAAACACCATATATTTT.

The chain links TRBV19 to TRBJ2-1; 9 bases agree with TRBD2. Looked up from germline, CDR1 is LNHDA and CDR2 is SQIVND (reference sequence). This CDR3 has 16 amino acids. Trimming cost V 2 bases and J 2 bases; bases outside gene matches: 4. CDR3 DNA: TGTGCCAGTAGTATACGGACTAGCGTGACCTACAATGAGCAGTTCTTC. It specifies CASSIRTSVTYNEQFF.

The chain carries TRBV19 and TRBJ2-1; possibly TRBD1 for D (6 bases). Trimming cost V 4 bases and J 10 bases, with 20 bases left between them. CDR1 is LNHDA, CDR2 SQIVND, per germline (reference sequence). This CDR3 has 15 amino acids. CDR3 protein: CASSTPRTALREQFF. In nucleotides, the CDR3 is TGTGCCAGTAGTACCCCCCGGACAGCCTTAAGGGAGCAGTTCTTC.

The chain is built from TRBV5-1 and TRBJ1-1; D gene ambiguous. This CDR3 comprises 13 residues. The V end lost 0 bases, the J end lost 1 base, and 4 bases lay between the germline ends. CDR1 and CDR2 from the germline V gene are SGHRS and YFSETQ. The CDR3 nucleotides read TGCGCCAGCAGCTTGGACCCGAACACTGAAGCTTTCTTT. This translates into CASSLDPNTEAFF.

The chain combines TRBV6-2 or TRBV6-3 with TRBJ1-1; maybe TRBD1 (5 bases). CDR3 length equals 13 residues. V lost 4 bases to trimming and J lost 3 bases, with 9 bases between them. Germline CDR1 reads MNHEY; CDR2 reads SVGEGT. The CDR3: CASSSLQDTEAFF. CDR3 bases: TGTGCCAGCAGTTCTTTACAGGACACTGAAGCTTTCTTT.

The chain uses TRBV18 and TRBJ2-5; weak D call: TRBD1 (5 bases). V gave up 1 base and J gave up 0 bases, with 9 bases separating them. The CDR3 totals 15 residues. Germline V gene lookup returns CDR1 KGHSH and CDR2 LQKENI. The CDR3 DNA follows: TGTGCCAGCTCACCACAGCAGGGATACCAAGAGACCCAGTACTTC. Amino acid sequence: CASSPQQGYQETQYF.

The chain combines TRBV7-2 with TRBJ1-6; 12 bases are a match to TRBD1. The CDR3 is 19 amino acids. V was pared by 5 bases and J by 7 bases, with 15 bases of the junction left unmatched. Germline CDR1 reads SGHTA; CDR2 reads FQGNSA. The CDR3 sequence: CASSGSGTGGAFLNSPLHF. The CDR3 DNA follows: TGTGCCAGCAGCGGATCCGGGACAGGGGGCGCCTTCCTGAATTCACCCCTCCACTTT. Full variable domain (outside the CDR3, taken from reference TRBV7-2 and TRBJ1-6): GAGVSQSPSNKVTEKGKDVELRCDPISGHTALYWYRQSLGQGLEFLIYFQGNSAPDKSGLPSDRFSAERTGGSVSTLTIQRTQQEDSAVYLCASSGSGTGGAFLNSPLHFGNGTRLTVT.

In its sample, this clone was seen a few times. The J gene is TRBJ2-1, the V gene TRBV5-4; 9 nucleotides line up with TRBD2. There are 16 residues in the CDR3. Germline CDR1 SGHNT, CDR2 YYREEE (reference sequence). The J segment lost 10 bases and the V segment lost 9 bases, leaving 20 bases of the junction unmatched. CDR3 sequence (DNA): TGTGCCACCAGGAGGGGCGACCCTAGCGGGACCTCGGAGCAGTTCTTC. Translation: CATRRGDPSGTSEQFF. Complete variable domain (other parts from reference TRBV5-4 and TRBJ2-1): ETGVTQSPTHLIKTRGQQVTLRCSSQSGHNTVSWYQQALGQGPQFIFQYYREEENGRGNFPPRFSGLQFPNYSSELNVNALELDDSALYLCATRRGDPSGTSEQFFGPGTRLTVL.

The chain combines TRBV24-1 with TRBJ2-5; TRBD2 aligns across 7 bases. This CDR3 is 14 amino acids long. After removal of 7 bases from V and 2 bases from J, the junction contained 6 bases not matched to a gene. Per germline, CDR1 KGHDR and CDR2 SFDVKD. CDR3 in DNA: TGTGCCACCAGCTCCCCGGGGGGACAAGAGACCCAGTACTTC. This gives the protein CATSSPGGQETQYF.

This clone was picked up a small number of times. The chain has TRBV5-1 and TRBJ1-6, with 8 bases aligning to TRBD1. Trimming took 0 bases from V and 7 from J; bases not matched to a gene: 6. The CDR3 has 16 amino acids. CDR1 is SGHRS and CDR2 is YFSETQ in the germline V gene. The CDR3 DNA sequence: TGCGCCAGCAGCTTGGCGGGACAGGCGAAGAATTCACCCCTCCACTTT. It encodes CASSLAGQAKNSPLHF.

This chain joins TRBV6-1 and TRBJ1-2; maybe TRBD1 (6 bases). Trimming left V 2 bases short and J 5 bases short, with 15 bases between. Germline V gene data show CDR1 as MNHNS and CDR2 as SASEGT. The CDR3 has 15 amino acids. The CDR3 protein is CASSENRDGRYGYTF. The CDR3 nucleotides are TGTGCCAGCAGTGAAAACAGGGATGGTCGGTATGGCTACACCTTC.

This clone was seen only once. The chain joins TRBV4-1 to TRBJ2-4; 8 bases line up with TRBD2. CDR1 is MGHRA, CDR2 YSYEKL, per germline. CDR3 length: 16 residues. V lost 3 bases, J lost 6 bases, and 10 bases stayed unmatched. Here the CDR3 DNA reads TGCGCCAGCAGCCAGGCCCCTCGGGAGGGGGGAAACATTCAGTACTTC. This translates into CASSQAPREGGNIQYF.

The chain joins TRBV3-1 (or the pseudogene TRBV3-2) to TRBJ2-5; 7 bases agree with TRBD2. This CDR3 spans 12 amino acids. V lost 0 bases to trimming and J lost 13 bases; unmatched junction nucleotides: 5. The germline gives CDR1 LGHDT, CDR2 YNNKEL (reference sequence). The CDR3 reads CASSQDQGLGYF. For the CDR3, the DNA is TGTGCCAGCAGCCAAGATCAAGGACTAGGGTACTTC.

The chain employs TRBV18 and TRBJ2-3, with no clear D. Between the trimmed V and J ends, which lost 6 bases and 0 bases, there was a span of 7 bases. Germline V gene lookup returns CDR1 KGHSH and CDR2 LQKENI. The CDR3 has 13 amino acids. The CDR3 region has the DNA TGTGCCAGCTCGGACCGAAGCACAGATACGCAGTATTTT. Its protein is CASSDRSTDTQYF.

V gene TRBV7-8 combines with J gene TRBJ2-2, with 7 bases identical to TRBD2. The CDR3 is 14 residues long. The germline CDR1 and CDR2 sequences are SGHVS and FQNEAQ. V lost 2 bases, J lost 5 bases, and 2 bases stayed unmatched. CDR3 coding DNA: TGTGCCAGCAGCTTAATGGGACTAACCGGGGAGCTGTTTTTT. Translation: CASSLMGLTGELFF.

This sequence joins TRBV12-3 or TRBV12-4 and TRBJ2-7, with D possibly being TRBD2 (5 bases). Trimming shortened V by 9 bases and J by 3 bases, and 15 bases separated the two germline ends. This CDR3 contains 13 residues. The CDR3 protein is CASRGSGIYEQYF. The CDR3 DNA is TGTGCCAGTAGAGGGTCTGGGATCTACGAGCAGTACTTC.

The chain couples TRBV2 to TRBJ2-7; D unresolved. Looked up from germline, CDR1 is SNHLY and CDR2 is FYNNEI. The CDR3 extends over 14 amino acids. The germline V and J ends were trimmed by 10 bases and 0 bases, with 16 bases remaining between them. DNA for the CDR3: TGTGCCACTGGTACGAGGAAAAACTCCTACGAGCAGTACTTC. This codes for CATGTRKNSYEQYF. Full variable domain (missing parts from reference TRBV2 and TRBJ2-7): EPEVTQTPSHQVTQMGQEVILRCVPISNHLYFYWYRQILGQKVEFLVSFYNNEISEKSEIFDDQFSVERPDGSNFTLKIRSTKLEDSAMYFCATGTRKNSYEQYFGPGTRLTVT.

This sequence joins TRBV27 and TRBJ2-2; D not resolved. The CDR3 sequence is 16 residues long. Germline-derived CDR1 and CDR2 are MNHEY and SMNVEV (reference sequence). V dropped 3 bases and J dropped 7 bases, with 18 bases sitting between them. The CDR3 here is CASSFLHPLTGGELFF. Written as DNA, the CDR3 is TGTGCCAGCAGTTTTTTACATCCCCTCACGGGCGGGGAGCTGTTTTTT.

This clone was seen more than once but under ten times. V gene TRBV3-1 (or the pseudogene TRBV3-2) combines with J gene TRBJ2-7; D gene uncertain. The germline V gene encodes CDR1 LGHDT and CDR2 YNNKEL (reference sequence). The CDR3 covers 13 residues. With 7 bases removed from V and 0 bases from J, the gap between germline ends came to 10 bases. DNA of the CDR3: TGTGCCAGCATCCGGGCCGGCTCCTACGAGCAGTACTTC. It encodes CASIRAGSYEQYF.

The chain links TRBV3-1 (or the pseudogene TRBV3-2) to TRBJ1-2; TRBD1 is a possible D gene (5 bases). The CDR3 is made up of 12 amino acids. Germline CDR1 LGHDT, CDR2 YNNKEL (reference sequence). V was clipped by 4 bases and J by 6 bases, with 9 bases between them. The CDR3 coding sequence is TGTGCCAGCAGCCTAAGGGACCATGGCTACACCTTC. It yields the protein CASSLRDHGYTF.

This clone turned up a few times. The genes are TRBV5-5 and TRBJ1-2; TRBD1 is a possible D gene (5 bases). Germline-derived CDR1 and CDR2 are SGHKS and YYEKEE (reference sequence). V was cut by 4 bases and J by 1 base, with 14 bases left in between. The CDR3 extends over 15 amino acids. The CDR3 nucleotides read TGTGCCAGCAGCCCAGAGGGGATGTATAACTATGGCTACACCTTC. It specifies CASSPEGMYNYGYTF.

The rearrangement joins TRBV9 to TRBJ2-2; D remains unclear. The germline V gene has CDR1 SGDLS and CDR2 YYNGEE. Trimming removed 0 bases from V and 1 base from J, with 13 bases in between. The CDR3 has 17 residues. The CDR3 DNA follows: TGTGCCAGCAGCGTAGGGGTATCTGACTTGAACACCGGGGAGCTGTTTTTT. This codes for CASSVGVSDLNTGELFF.